Below, one T cell receptor (beta chain) is given with its context. This sample was taken from a study of control samples from healthy donors and cancer patients. Sequencing was performed with immunoSEQ multiplex PCR; in TCRdb, only in-frame clones are kept and a portion is missing. The table lists approximately 190,000 clones, about 89% of them singletons. This TCR derives from a man aged 25 to 45 in good health. Input material: blood.

The CDR3 sequence: CASSLLSGPNYEQYF. CDR3 DNA: TGTGCCAGCAGCTTGCTATCCGGGCCAAACTACGAGCAGTACTTC. V usage is TRBV7-3 and J usage is TRBJ2-7, with no clear D. V gave up 3 bases and J gave up 3 bases, with 15 bases separating them. The germline V gene has CDR1 SGHTA and CDR2 FQGTGA. CDR3 length: 15 residues.